This T cell receptor (beta chain) was sequenced for a study of blood T cell repertoires in COVID-19. In the study overall: PBMCs, B-cell-depleted T cells, or T cells provided the cDNA or gDNA that made up the material.

CDR1 and CDR2 from the germline V gene are SGHRS and YFSETQ. The ends were cut back, 4 bases at V and 6 bases at J, with 20 bases in the middle. The CDR3 runs to 15 residues. Some clones are missing from TCRdb's copy, which holds only in-frame ones; the method was immunoSEQ multiplex PCR. The sample includes hundreds of thousands of clones, around four fifths seen only once; the top ten take around 4%. This clonotype originated in a woman in her fifties or sixties with active or convalescent COVID-19. Sequencing was performed on peripheral blood. The chain couples TRBV5-1 to TRBJ2-7; D remains unclear. CDR3 amino acids: CASSPAGTASREQYF. The CDR3 coding sequence is TGCGCCAGCAGCCCGGCCGGAACAGCATCCCGCGAGCAGTACTTC.